The clone carrying this T cell receptor (beta chain) was counted once. Antigen: not known. Per the germline V gene, CDR1 is SGHTS and CDR2 is YDEGEE. V lost 4 bases and J lost 1; bases outside the gene matches: 10. The CDR3 is 17 residues long. This sample was taken from a study of lymphopenia after photon versus proton radiotherapy. Study-wide results and limits: Under photons, naive T cells and diversity fell while effector/memory populations rose. After lymphocyte nadir, photon-treated repertoires showed oligoclonal expansion, especially CD8+ Temra.

Sequencing used immunoSEQ multiplex PCR; TCRdb keeps in-frame clones, though not all of them. The data contain over 25,000 clones, under 90% of them singletons. The clonotype comes from a woman aged 70-85 years with pancreatic cancer. The rearrangement uses TRBV5-8 and TRBJ2-1, with TRBD2 identical over 8 bases. Source: peripheral blood, taken from a patient treated with proton-based radiotherapy. This CDR3 is CASSEEIAGISYNEQFF. In DNA, the CDR3 is TGTGCCAGCAGCGAAGAGATAGCGGGAATATCCTACAATGAGCAGTTCTTC.